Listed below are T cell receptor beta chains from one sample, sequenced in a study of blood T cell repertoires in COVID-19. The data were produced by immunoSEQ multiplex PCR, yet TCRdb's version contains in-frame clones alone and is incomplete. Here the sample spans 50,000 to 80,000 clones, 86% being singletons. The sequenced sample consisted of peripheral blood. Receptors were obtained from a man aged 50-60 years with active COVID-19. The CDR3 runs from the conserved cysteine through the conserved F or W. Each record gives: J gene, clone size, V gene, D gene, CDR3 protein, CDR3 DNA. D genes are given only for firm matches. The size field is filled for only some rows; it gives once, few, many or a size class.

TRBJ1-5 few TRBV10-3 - CAISSDSGFQPQHF TGTGCCATCAGTTCAGATTCAGGGTTTCAGCCCCAGCATTTT
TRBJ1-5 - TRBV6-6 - CAVRDAGFNQPQHF TGTGCCGTCCGGGACGCGGGGTTCAATCAGCCCCAGCATTTT
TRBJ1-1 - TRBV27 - CASSFSGYTEAFF TGTGCCAGCAGTTTTTCGGGGTACACTGAAGCTTTCTTT
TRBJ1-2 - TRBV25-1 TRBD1 CASSPLGGTGTFSYTF TGTGCCAGCAGTCCCCTGGGAGGGACAGGGACCTTTAGCTACACCTTC
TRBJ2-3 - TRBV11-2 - CASSQRERRYTDTQYF TGTGCCAGCAGCCAAAGGGAGAGGCGGTACACAGATACGCAGTATTTT
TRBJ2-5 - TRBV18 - CASSSQETQYF TGTGCCAGCTCGTCACAAGAGACCCAGTACTTC
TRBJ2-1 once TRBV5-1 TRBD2 CASRTSGNSEQFF TGCGCCAGCAGGACTAGCGGGAACTCTGAGCAGTTCTTC
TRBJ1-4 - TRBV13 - CASSLGPVLTNEKLFF TGTGCCAGCAGCTTAGGCCCTGTCCTAACTAATGAAAAACTGTTTTTT
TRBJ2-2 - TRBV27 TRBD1 CASRGVTGVSGELFF TGTGCCAGCAGGGGGGTGACAGGGGTCTCCGGGGAGCTGTTTTTT
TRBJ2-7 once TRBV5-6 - CASSLPVSYEQYF TGTGCCAGCAGCTTACCGGTATCCTACGAGCAGTACTTC
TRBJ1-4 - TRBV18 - CASSRQVETNEKLFF TGTGCCAGCTCACGGCAGGTGGAAACTAATGAAAAACTGTTTTTT
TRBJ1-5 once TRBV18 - CASSFLTGPQHF TGTGCCAGCTCATTTTTAACGGGGCCCCAGCATTTT
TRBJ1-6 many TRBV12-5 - CASGLVHGTPLHF TGTGCTAGTGGTTTGGTACACGGGACACCCCTCCACTTT
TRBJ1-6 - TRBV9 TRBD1 CASSGGTVNSPLHF TGTGCCAGCAGCGGAGGGACAGTTAATTCACCCCTCCACTTT
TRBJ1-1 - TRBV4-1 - CASSEVQGQNTEAFF TGCGCCAGCAGCGAAGTACAGGGACAGAACACTGAAGCTTTCTTT
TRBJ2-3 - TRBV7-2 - CASSLAGPDTQYF TGTGCCAGCAGCTTGGCGGGGCCAGATACGCAGTATTTT
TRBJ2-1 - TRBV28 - CASRGGSADEQFF TGTGCCAGCAGAGGAGGATCGGCGGATGAGCAGTTCTTC
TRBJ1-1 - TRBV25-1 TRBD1 CASNPGTGLVTEAFF TGTGCCAGCAACCCCGGGACAGGGCTGGTCACTGAAGCTTTCTTT
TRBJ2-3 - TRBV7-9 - CASSLEGFRTDTQYF TGTGCCAGCAGCTTAGAGGGGTTTCGCACAGATACGCAGTATTTT
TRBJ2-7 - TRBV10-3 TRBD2 CAISDILAESSYEQYF TGTGCCATCAGTGATATCCTAGCGGAAAGCTCCTACGAGCAGTACTTC
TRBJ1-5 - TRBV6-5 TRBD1 CASRQGNQPQHF TGTGCCAGCAGACAGGGGAACCAGCCCCAGCATTTT
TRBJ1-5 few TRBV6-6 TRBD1 CASSRGRVGNQPQHF TGTGCCAGCAGCAGGGGGCGAGTCGGCAATCAGCCCCAGCATTTT
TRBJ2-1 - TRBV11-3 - CASSPRSAPSSYNEQFF TGTGCCAGCAGCCCGAGGTCGGCACCCTCCTCCTACAATGAGCAGTTCTTC
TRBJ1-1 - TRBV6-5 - CASSYSRGARNTEAFF TGTGCCAGCAGTTACTCCCGGGGGGCAAGAAACACTGAAGCTTTCTTT
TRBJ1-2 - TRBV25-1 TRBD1 CASSPRGQGYYGYTF TGTGCCAGCAGCCCAAGGGGGCAGGGTTACTATGGCTACACCTTC
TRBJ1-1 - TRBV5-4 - CASSSGGVGFEVFF TGTGCCAGCAGCAGCGGGGGGGTAGGGTTTGAAGTTTTCTTT
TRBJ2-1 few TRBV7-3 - CASSSTGIYNEQFF TGTGCCAGCAGCTCCACAGGGATCTACAATGAGCAGTTCTTC
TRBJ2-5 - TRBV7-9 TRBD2 CASSRTSGVQETQYF TGTGCCAGCAGCCGGACTAGCGGAGTCCAAGAGACCCAGTACTTC
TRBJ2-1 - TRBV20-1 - CSAQGNEQFF TGCAGTGCTCAGGGAAATGAGCAGTTCTTC
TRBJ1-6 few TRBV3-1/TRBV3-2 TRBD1 CASSLGQGGSPLHF TGTGCCAGCAGCCTCGGACAGGGAGGATCACCCCTCCACTTT
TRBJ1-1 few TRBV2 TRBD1 CATGQGNTEAFF TGTGCCACCGGACAGGGAAACACTGAAGCTTTCTTT
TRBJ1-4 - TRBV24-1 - CATSAGQTGNEKLFF TGTGCCACCAGTGCAGGACAGACCGGGAATGAAAAACTGTTTTTT
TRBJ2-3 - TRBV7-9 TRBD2 CASSLNNLAETDTQYF TGTGCCAGCAGCTTAAACAATCTAGCGGAGACAGATACGCAGTATTTT
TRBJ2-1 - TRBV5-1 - CASSITETSSYNEQFF TGCGCCAGCAGCATTACGGAGACGAGCTCCTACAATGAGCAGTTCTTC
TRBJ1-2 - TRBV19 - CASSNPRVGYGYTF TGTGCCAGTAGTAACCCCAGGGTTGGCTATGGCTACACCTTC
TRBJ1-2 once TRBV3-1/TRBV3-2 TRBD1 CASSQEPGTGHGYTF TGTGCCAGCAGCCAAGAGCCCGGGACAGGGCACGGCTACACCTTC
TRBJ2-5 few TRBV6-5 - CASSTRAGETQYF TGTGCCAGCAGCACCCGGGCAGGGGAGACCCAGTACTTC
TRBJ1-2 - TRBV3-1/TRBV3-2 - CASSRAGSGGYTF TGTGCCAGCAGCCGCGCGGGGAGTGGCGGCTACACCTTC
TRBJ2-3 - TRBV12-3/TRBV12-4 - CASSPGFADTQYF TGTGCCAGCAGTCCAGGGTTCGCAGATACGCAGTATTTT
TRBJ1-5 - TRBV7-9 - CASSLAADQPQHF TGTGCCAGCAGCTTAGCGGCAGATCAGCCCCAGCATTTT